A single sample is the source of the 28 T cell receptor beta chains below, sequenced in a study of T cells after yellow fever vaccination. TCRdb re-derived calls from the 5' RACE reads in MiXCR, one entry per CDR3 protein. The data show under 400,000 distinct CDR3 sequences, 11% seen once. The sample here was PBMCs, taken on the day of the first yellow fever vaccination. All receptors derive from a man aged 18 to 35 who received the YFV17D yellow fever vaccine.

In its sample, this clonotype was seen a few times. The gene calls are TRBV14 and TRBJ1-2; D call uncertain. Germline CDR1 SGHDN, CDR2 FVKESK. Trimming shortened V by 0 bases and J by 6 bases, and 8 bases separated the two germline ends. There are 13 residues in the CDR3. The CDR3 DNA sequence: TGTGCCAGCAGCCAAGAACGGCAGGATGGCTACACCTTC. Protein sequence: CASSQERQDGYTF.

This clonotype was observed a handful of times. This chain uses TRBV11-2 with TRBJ2-5, with TRBD2 matching over 13 bases. Looked up from germline, CDR1 is SGHAT and CDR2 is FQNNGV. The CDR3 consists of 18 residues. After removal of 5 bases from V and 2 bases from J, the junction contained 11 bases not matched to a gene. CDR3 bases: TGTGCCAGCAGCAATACAGGACTAGCGGGGGTCCTTCAAGAGACCCAGTACTTC. This translates into CASSNTGLAGVLQETQYF. The entire variable domain, with the rest obtained from reference TRBV11-2 and TRBJ2-5, is as follows: EAGVAQSPRYKIIEKRQSVAFWCNPISGHATLYWYQQILGQGPKLLIQFQNNGVVDDSQLPKDRFSAERLKGVDSTLKIQPAKLEDSAVYLCASSNTGLAGVLQETQYFGPGTRLLVL.

This chain connects TRBV20-1 to TRBJ2-2; 7 bases agree with TRBD1. Trimming at V came to 6 bases and at J to 2 bases, leaving 6 bases not matched to a gene. Germline values: CDR1 DFQATT, CDR2 SNEGSKA (reference sequence). The CDR3 is 14 amino acids. The CDR3 here is CSAQTGTNTGELFF. The CDR3 region has the DNA TGCAGTGCGCAGACAGGGACCAACACCGGGGAGCTGTTTTTT.

The V call is TRBV27, the J call TRBJ2-5; D call uncertain. CDR1 and CDR2 from the germline V gene are MNHEY and SMNVEV (reference sequence). This CDR3 spans 13 amino acids. The germline V and J ends were trimmed by 6 bases and 4 bases, with 12 bases remaining between them. The CDR3 DNA sequence: TGTGCCAGCAGCAAGGACGGTCCAGAGACCCAGTACTTC. Its protein product is CASSKDGPETQYF.

The J gene is TRBJ2-1, the V gene TRBV12-3 or TRBV12-4, with unresolved D. V lost 2 bases and J 2 bases, leaving 7 bases between the germline ends. This CDR3 is built from 14 residues. The CDR3 DNA sequence: TGTGCCAGCAGTTTAATGGTTACCTACAATGAGCAGTTCTTC. Translated: CASSLMVTYNEQFF.

In this sample, this clonotype turned up a few times. The chain uses TRBV4-2 and TRBJ2-6, with a possible D match to TRBD2 (6 bases). Trimming left V 1 base short and J 4 bases short, with 14 bases between. Germline lookup yields CDR1 LGHNA and CDR2 YNFKEQ. The CDR3 covers 17 residues. The chain's CDR3 is CASSQVAGFGGANVLTF. CDR3 bases: TGTGCCAGCAGCCAAGTGGCGGGATTTGGCGGGGCCAACGTCCTGACTTTC.

V gene TRBV11-2 combines with J gene TRBJ2-1; 8 nucleotides match TRBD1. CDR3 length equals 12 residues. Germline assignment: CDR1 SGHAT and CDR2 FQNNGV. Trimming cost V 10 bases and J 4 bases; bases outside gene matches: 3. The CDR3 DNA reads as TGTGCCATCCAGGGGGCTTACAATGAGCAGTTCTTC. Protein product: CAIQGAYNEQFF.

The chain has TRBV10-2 and TRBJ2-5, with D tentatively TRBD1 (6 bases). Trimming pared 2 bases from V and 4 bases from J, leaving 8 bases between. The V gene's germline CDR1 is WSHSY and CDR2 SAAADI. The CDR3 is 13 amino acids. As DNA, the CDR3 is TGCGCCAGCAGTGAGGGGGGCGGAGAGACCCAGTACTTC. Protein sequence: CASSEGGGETQYF.

The chain is built from TRBV4-3 and TRBJ1-4; no clear D. With 0 bases removed from V and 12 bases from J, the gap between germline ends came to 20 bases. The germline gives CDR1 LGHNA, CDR2 YSLEER. The CDR3 contains 16 residues. CDR3 sequence (DNA): TGCGCCAGCAGCCAAGAAGGTCCCAGACTTGGCTGGGAACTGTTTTTT. It is translated as CASSQEGPRLGWELFF.

The chain employs TRBV6-6 and TRBJ1-5; no reliable D call. With 5 bases removed from V and 9 bases from J, the gap between germline ends came to 14 bases. From germline, CDR1 is MNHNY and CDR2 SVGAGI (reference sequence). The CDR3 is made up of 13 amino acids. The CDR3 sequence: CASSPQALWPQHF. DNA for the CDR3: TGTGCCAGCAGTCCGCAGGCCCTTTGGCCCCAGCATTTT.

This chain links TRBV27 with TRBJ2-7; 7 nucleotides agree with TRBD1. CDR1 and CDR2 from the germline V gene are MNHEY and SMNVEV (reference sequence). V trimming: 6 bases; J trimming: 4 bases; junction bases outside the gene matches: 6. The CDR3 length is 13 residues. CDR3 loop: CASSTDRAYEQYF. CDR3 in DNA: TGTGCCAGCAGCACCGACAGGGCTTACGAGCAGTACTTC.

This clonotype occurred a few times. This chain uses TRBV20-1 with TRBJ2-2; D gene uncertain. V was clipped by 2 bases and J by 0 bases, with 7 bases between them. Germline values: CDR1 DFQATT, CDR2 SNEGSKA (reference sequence). The CDR3 has 14 residues. This chain's CDR3 is CSARPTPNTGELFF. In DNA, the CDR3 is TGCAGTGCTAGACCTACCCCGAACACCGGGGAGCTGTTTTTT.

This clonotype was recorded a few times. The chain uses TRBV6-2 or TRBV6-3 and TRBJ1-5, with TRBD1 matching over 9 bases. With V trimmed by 10 bases and J by 4 bases, 5 bases remained unmatched. Looked up from germline, CDR1 is MNHEY and CDR2 is SVGEGT. This CDR3 is built from 13 residues. The CDR3 DNA follows: TGTGCCACCCATGGACAGGGGAATCAGCCCCAGCATTTT. This encodes CATHGQGNQPQHF.

This clonotype was counted ten times or more. The chain has TRBV27 and TRBJ2-5; D gene ambiguous. From germline, CDR1 is MNHEY and CDR2 SMNVEV (reference sequence). The V end lost 3 bases, the J end lost 5 bases, and 13 bases lay between the germline ends. The CDR3 totals 14 residues. CDR3 sequence reads: CASSLVGFGETQYF. CDR3 coding DNA: TGTGCCAGCAGTTTGGTGGGGTTTGGGGAGACCCAGTACTTC.

This CDR3 reads CASSQGTGTNQPQHF. DNA for the CDR3: TGCGCCAGCAGCCAAGGGACAGGGACCAATCAGCCCCAGCATTTT. The genes are TRBV4-3 and TRBJ1-5; TRBD1 aligns across 8 bases. The length of the CDR3 is 15 residues. Germline values: CDR1 LGHNA, CDR2 YSLEER. The J segment lost 3 bases and the V segment lost 1 base, leaving 2 bases of the junction unmatched.

J is TRBJ2-5 and V is TRBV6-2 or TRBV6-3, with D possibly matching TRBD2 (6 bases). Germline V gives CDR1 MNHEY, CDR2 SVGEGT. V was cut by 0 bases and J by 2 bases, with 28 bases left in between. The length of the CDR3 is 21 residues. CDR3 protein: CASSYSILEIADRRIQETQYF. The CDR3 nucleotides read TGTGCCAGCAGTTACTCTATTTTAGAAATAGCGGACCGGAGAATACAAGAGACCCAGTACTTC.

The genes are TRBV5-1 and TRBJ2-2; tentative D call: TRBD2 (7 bases). Per germline, CDR1 SGHRS and CDR2 YFSETQ. This CDR3 is 15 amino acids long. V lost 4 bases and J lost 6, with 16 bases in between. CDR3 sequence: CASSLPGGGSGELFF. CDR3 DNA: TGCGCCAGCAGCCTACCTGGCGGGGGCTCCGGGGAGCTGTTTTTT.

This clonotype was observed a handful of times. The chain employs TRBV3-1 and TRBJ2-7; the D gene is possibly TRBD2 (5 bases). V lost 4 bases, J lost 1 base, and 11 bases lay in between. The CDR3 length is 14 residues. From germline, CDR1 is LGHDT and CDR2 YNNKEL (reference sequence). The DNA for the CDR3 is TGTGCCAGCAGCCCCGGGGTGAATTCCTACGAGCAGTACTTC. This sequence encodes CASSPGVNSYEQYF.

This clonotype was counted between two and nine times. The chain employs TRBV12-3 or TRBV12-4 and TRBJ1-1; D gene unclear. The CDR3 extends over 14 amino acids. The germline V and J ends were trimmed by 7 bases and 0 bases, with 12 bases remaining between them. In DNA, the CDR3 is TGTGCCAGCACCATTCGCCTACTGAACACTGAAGCTTTCTTT. Protein sequence: CASTIRLLNTEAFF.

The CDR3 bases are TGCGCCAGCAGCCGCGATAGAACCATCACCGGGGAGCTGTTTTTT. This encodes CASSRDRTITGELFF. V gene TRBV5-1 combines with J gene TRBJ2-2; D not resolved. The CDR3 spans 15 residues. V lost 4 bases, J lost 4 bases, and 14 bases lay in between. Germline V gives CDR1 SGHRS, CDR2 YFSETQ.

This sequence joins TRBV7-3 and TRBJ1-1; a weak D match, TRBD1 (5 bases). V lost 5 bases and J lost 2, with 9 bases in between. This CDR3 region has 13 residues. Germline CDR1 SGHTA, CDR2 FQGTGA. CDR3 DNA sequence: TGTGCCAGCAGCAACCAGGGAAACACTGAAGCTTTCTTT. This encodes CASSNQGNTEAFF.

J is TRBJ1-6 and V is TRBV4-3; perhaps TRBD1 as D (5 bases). The CDR3 has 16 amino acids. V shed 3 bases and J shed 6 bases, with 15 bases lying between them. Per germline, CDR1 LGHNA and CDR2 YSLEER. The CDR3 loop reads CASSQNPSGANSPLHF. The CDR3, as DNA: TGCGCCAGCAGCCAGAATCCTAGCGGGGCTAATTCACCCCTCCACTTT.

The chain couples TRBV5-1 to TRBJ1-1; a weak D match, TRBD1 (6 bases). Trimming removed 1 base from V and 5 bases from J, with 12 bases in between. The CDR3 totals 14 residues. The germline V gene has CDR1 SGHRS and CDR2 YFSETQ. The CDR3 DNA sequence: TGCGCCAGCAGCTTGCGGGGGGCTCGGACTGAAGCTTTCTTT. It encodes CASSLRGARTEAFF.

This clonotype was counted between two and nine times. This chain's CDR3 is CASSPRPGTGSGKNIQYF. CDR3 coding DNA: TGTGCCAGCAGCCCCCGTCCCGGGACAGGGTCGGGCAAAAACATTCAGTACTTC. The chain uses TRBV28 and TRBJ2-4; 9 positions match TRBD1. The CDR3 is made up of 18 amino acids. Germline assignment: CDR1 MDHEN and CDR2 SYDVKM. Trimming removed 6 bases from V and 3 bases from J; junction bases left unmatched: 15.

Only a few counts were recorded for this clonotype. The V call is TRBV6-2 or TRBV6-3, the J call TRBJ2-7, with TRBD2 as a possible D gene (5 bases). CDR1 MNHEY and CDR2 SVGEGT come from the germline V gene. Trimming removed 0 bases at V and 0 bases at J, with 12 bases between. This CDR3 comprises 16 residues. The CDR3 DNA reads as TGTGCCAGCAGTTACTCGAGGCCGGGGAGCTCCTACGAGCAGTACTTC. It specifies CASSYSRPGSSYEQYF.

The table lists this clonotype with a few counts. This chain uses TRBV18 with TRBJ1-2; D ambiguous. V was trimmed by 2 bases and J by 3 bases, leaving 10 bases between them. The CDR3 contains 14 residues. Per germline, CDR1 KGHSH and CDR2 LQKENI. This CDR3 reads CASSPLGPDYGYTF. DNA of the CDR3: TGTGCCAGCTCACCATTGGGCCCTGACTATGGCTACACCTTC.

This clonotype was seen more than once but under ten times. The J gene is TRBJ1-6, the V gene TRBV2; no firm D call. There are 13 residues in the CDR3. Between the trimmed V and J ends, which lost 7 bases and 10 bases, there was a span of 14 bases. The germline V gene has CDR1 SNHLY and CDR2 FYNNEI. This chain's CDR3 is CASMKEGRSPLHF. CDR3 DNA: TGTGCCAGCATGAAGGAGGGAAGGTCACCCCTCCACTTT.

This clonotype has more than one count but fewer than ten. This chain uses TRBV7-3 with TRBJ2-2; tentatively, D is TRBD1 or TRBD2 (5 bases each). The CDR3 is 15 amino acids. Between the trimmed V and J ends, which lost 1 base and 2 bases, there was a span of 8 bases. The germline V gene encodes CDR1 SGHTA and CDR2 FQGTGA. The CDR3 here is CASSLRGENTGELFF. The CDR3 DNA is TGTGCCAGCAGCTTAAGAGGGGAAAACACCGGGGAGCTGTTTTTT.